The rows below give T cell receptor beta chains drawn from one sample of a study of cytomegalovirus exposure and HLA in healthy donors. The method was immunoSEQ multiplex PCR; TCRdb's version includes in-frame clones alone and lacks a portion of them. Here the sample spans approximately 120,000 clones, approximately 76% being singletons. Specimen: PBMCs. All receptors come from a woman aged 45-65 years in good health and CMV-seropositive. Both conserved end residues are part of each CDR3. The D gene is left open where the match is weak. Some rows have no size entry. The others give once, few or many, or a class for an expanded clone.

V gene	D gene	clone size	J gene	CDR3 DNA	CDR3 protein
TRBV6-5	.	.	TRBJ1-3	TGTGCCAGCAGTACGGAGGACACCATATATTTT	CASSTEDTIYF
TRBV6-1	TRBD1	.	TRBJ2-7	TGTGCCAGCAGTGGACGGGACAGGGGACCCTACGAGCAGTACTTC	CASSGRDRGPYEQYF
TRBV5-4	.	.	TRBJ2-1	TGTGCCAGCAGCTTAGGGGATTTATACAATGAGCAGTTCTTC	CASSLGDLYNEQFF
TRBV12-5	TRBD1	.	TRBJ1-5	TGTGCTAGTGCCGCCTCAGGGGGGAATCAGCCCCAGCATTTT	CASAASGGNQPQHF
TRBV6-1	.	.	TRBJ1-5	TGTGCCAGCAGTGTAGGGGGATTTTTAAGCAATCAGCCCCAGCATTTT	CASSVGGFLSNQPQHF
TRBV9	.	.	TRBJ1-2	TGTGCCAGCAGTCTCGGGTCCGCGGGTGGCTACACCTTC	CASSLGSAGGYTF
TRBV7-9	.	once	TRBJ2-7	TGTGCCAGCAGCCCTCGGACAGAACGGGACGAGCAGTACTTC	CASSPRTERDEQYF
TRBV7-3	.	.	TRBJ2-3	TGTGCCAGCAGCCAGGACATCACAGATACGCAGTATTTT	CASSQDITDTQYF
TRBV18	.	.	TRBJ1-1	TGTGCCAGCTCACTTGGACGGGGGGAGGGAACTTTCTTT	CASSLGRGEGTFF
TRBV19	.	.	TRBJ2-5	TGTGCCAGTACTCCCTCCTCTAGCGAAGAGACCCAGTACTTC	CASTPSSSEETQYF
TRBV7-9	.	.	TRBJ1-2	TGTGCCAGCAGCTTAAAGGCGGGACCCGCTAACTATGGCTACACCTTC	CASSLKAGPANYGYTF
TRBV7-2	TRBD1	.	TRBJ2-1	TGTGCCAGCAGCCCCGACAGGGGGCACGATGAGCAGTTCTTC	CASSPDRGHDEQFF
TRBV9	.	.	TRBJ2-7	TGTGCCAGCAGCCTCGGCGGGCAGGATTTCCACGAGCAGTACTTC	CASSLGGQDFHEQYF
TRBV4-3	.	.	TRBJ2-7	TGCGCCAGCAGCCAAGGACTAGACCGGGCTCGTGGCGAGCAGTACTTC	CASSQGLDRARGEQYF
TRBV5-1	TRBD1	once	TRBJ2-6	TGCGCCAGCAGCTTGGCCCCGGCAGGGGGCGCCGGTGGGGCCAACGGCCTGACTTTC	CASSLAPAGGAGGANGLTF
TRBV5-8	.	once	TRBJ2-5	TGTGCCAGCAGCTCCCCTGGGGGGAACGAGACCCAGTACTTC	CASSSPGGNETQYF
TRBV23-1	.	.	TRBJ2-5	TGCGCCAGCAGTCATCCGGGAGCTGGGGAGACCCAGTACTTC	CASSHPGAGETQYF
TRBV4-1	.	.	TRBJ1-6	TGCGCCAGCAGCCAAGGCGGGCTGGCACCCCTCCACTTT	CASSQGGLAPLHF
TRBV9	TRBD1	.	TRBJ1-2	TGTGCCAGCAGCGTAGACGAGGGGGCCGGTGGATTTGGTGGCTACACCTTC	CASSVDEGAGGFGGYTF
TRBV18	TRBD1	.	TRBJ2-6	TGTGCCAGCTCCCTCGACAGGGCTGGGGCCAACGTCCTGACTTTC	CASSLDRAGANVLTF
TRBV7-3	.	few	TRBJ2-6	TGTGCCAGCAGCCCTTACGGGGGTGGCGTGGCCAACGTCCTGACTTTC	CASSPYGGGVANVLTF
TRBV10-3	.	.	TRBJ2-7	TGTGCCATCAGTGAGTCGGGCACATCCTACGAGCAGTACTTC	CAISESGTSYEQYF
TRBV9	TRBD2	once	TRBJ2-7	TGTGCCAGCAGCGTAGGGGGAGCGGGGACCCTCTACGAGCAGTACTTC	CASSVGGAGTLYEQYF
TRBV6-5	TRBD2	.	TRBJ2-3	TGTGCCAGCAGACCGGGACTAGCGGCCCAGGGTACGCAGTATTTT	CASRPGLAAQGTQYF
TRBV6-5	.	.	TRBJ1-1	TGTGCCAGCAGTTACTCGTTAAACATGAACACTGAAGCTTTCTTT	CASSYSLNMNTEAFF
TRBV5-5	.	.	TRBJ1-5	TGTGCCAGCAGCTTGGGGGCGGCGGGGGAACTTAGCAATCAGCCCCAGCATTTT	CASSLGAAGELSNQPQHF
TRBV7-3	TRBD2	.	TRBJ2-5	TGTGCCAGCAGCCAAGTGGGGACTAGCGGGGGGGCGGACGAGACCCAGTACTTC	CASSQVGTSGGADETQYF
TRBV5-8	TRBD2	.	TRBJ2-5	TGTGCCAGCAGCCTCGGACTAGCGGGGGGGCCTAGGGAGACCCAGTACTTC	CASSLGLAGGPRETQYF
TRBV4-3	.	.	TRBJ1-6	TGCGCCAGCAGCCAAGGGGACGGGAGGAGTTCACCCCTCCACTTT	CASSQGDGRSSPLHF
TRBV18	.	.	TRBJ2-3	TGTGCCAGCTCACCACAAAGCGGGAGCACAGATACGCAGTATTTT	CASSPQSGSTDTQYF
TRBV7-3	.	once	TRBJ2-4	TGTGCCAGCAGTCCTCCCATACTACTAGCCAAAAACAGTCAGTACTTC	CASSPPILLAKNSQYF
TRBV19	TRBD1	.	TRBJ1-4	TGTGCCAGTAGTAGAGGACAGGGAATTGAAAAACTGTTTTTT	CASSRGQGIEKLFF
TRBV7-2	TRBD2	few	TRBJ2-7	TGTGCCAGCAGTTTAGGCGGGAGCCGCTACGAGCAGTACTTC	CASSLGGSRYEQYF
TRBV5-6	TRBD2	.	TRBJ2-7	TGTGCCAGCAGTTTCCTACCGGGACTACTTAACCCCCAGCAGTACTTC	CASSFLPGLLNPQQYF
TRBV9	TRBD1	.	TRBJ1-6	TGTGCCAGCAGCACCAGGGACAGGGATAATTCACCCCTCCACTTT	CASSTRDRDNSPLHF
TRBV6-6	TRBD2	.	TRBJ2-7	TGTGCCAGCCTAGCGGGAGGGACCTACGAGCAGTACTTC	CASLAGGTYEQYF
TRBV7-9	.	few	TRBJ2-1	TGTTCCAGCAGCCCCCATGGACAAGCCGTCAATGAGCAGTTCTTC	CSSSPHGQAVNEQFF
TRBV5-1	.	.	TRBJ2-2	TGCGCCAGCACCGAACCCGGACAGTACACCGGGGAGCTGTTTTTT	CASTEPGQYTGELFF
TRBV6-5	.	few	TRBJ2-1	TGTGCCAGCAGGGCGAGGAACTACAATGAGCAGTTCTTC	CASRARNYNEQFF
TRBV9	.	.	TRBJ2-3	TGTGCCAGCAGCCCTTGGGGCAGCAGCACAGATACGCAGTATTTT	CASSPWGSSTDTQYF
TRBV27	.	.	TRBJ1-3	TGTGCCAGCAGTTTTAATTCGGGGAACACCATATATTTT	CASSFNSGNTIYF
TRBV10-3	.	once	TRBJ1-4	TGTGCCATCAGTCTCCGGAGCCCTGCAACTAATGAAAAACTGTTTTTT	CAISLRSPATNEKLFF
TRBV9	TRBD2	.	TRBJ2-1	TGTGCCAGCAGCGCCCCGGGGGGGCCCGACTACAATGAGCAGTTCTTC	CASSAPGGPDYNEQFF
TRBV19	.	.	TRBJ1-1	TGTGCCTCACGGGGGTGGGCTGAAGCTTTCTTT	CASRGWAEAFF
TRBV7-9	TRBD2	.	TRBJ2-2	TGTGCCAGCAGCCAGACTAGCGGTGACACCGGGGAGCTGTTTTTT	CASSQTSGDTGELFF
TRBV18	TRBD2	.	TRBJ2-1	TGTGCCAGCTCACCAGAAGCGGGGGGCCTCAATGAGCAGTTCTTC	CASSPEAGGLNEQFF
TRBV18	TRBD2	.	TRBJ2-1	TGTGCCAGCTCCGTCGGGACTATCTCCTACAATGAGCAGTTCTTC	CASSVGTISYNEQFF
TRBV6-5	.	few	TRBJ1-1	TGTGCCAGCAGACCGGGGCGGGGGAACACTGAAGCTTTCTTT	CASRPGRGNTEAFF
TRBV27	.	once	TRBJ2-3	TGTGCCAGCAGTTCCCGCAGGGTCGGGGATACGCAGTATTTT	CASSSRRVGDTQYF
TRBV18	.	few	TRBJ2-7	TGTGCCAGCTCACAGGGGTACGAGCAGTACTTC	CASSQGYEQYF
TRBV29-1	.	.	TRBJ2-1	TGCAGCGTCGGTGAGGACTCAAAGCAGTTCTTC	CSVGEDSKQFF